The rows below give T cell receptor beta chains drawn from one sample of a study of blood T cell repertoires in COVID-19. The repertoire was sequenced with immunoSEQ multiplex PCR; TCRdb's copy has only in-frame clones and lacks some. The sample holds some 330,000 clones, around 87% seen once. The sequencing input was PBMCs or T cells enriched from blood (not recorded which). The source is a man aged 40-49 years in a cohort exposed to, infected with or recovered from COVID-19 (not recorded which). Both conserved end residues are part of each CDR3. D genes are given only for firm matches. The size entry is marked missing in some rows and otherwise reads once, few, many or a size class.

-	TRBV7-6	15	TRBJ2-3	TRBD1	TGTGCCAGCAGCCCCCGGACAGGGGTCACAGATACGCAGTATTTT	CASSPRTGVTDTQYF
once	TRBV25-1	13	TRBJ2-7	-	TGTGCCAGCAGTGAGTCCGGGACTCCCTCCTTTTACTTC	CASSESGTPSFYF
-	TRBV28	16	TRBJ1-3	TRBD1	TGTGCCAGCAGTTTATCCACAGGGGGACGAGGAAACACCATATATTTT	CASSLSTGGRGNTIYF
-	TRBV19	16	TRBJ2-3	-	TGTGCCAGTAGTCCGACCAACAGGGTTGAGTTTGATACGCAGTATTTT	CASSPTNRVEFDTQYF
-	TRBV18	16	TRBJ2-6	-	TGTGCCAGCTCACGGACAGTAGAAGCTGGGGCCAACGTCCTGACTTTC	CASSRTVEAGANVLTF
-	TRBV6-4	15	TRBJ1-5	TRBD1	TGTGCCAGCAGTGCACAGGGGGGAGCCAATCAGCCCCAGCATTTT	CASSAQGGANQPQHF
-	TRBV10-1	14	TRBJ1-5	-	TGCGCCAGCAGTGATTCGGGGGACAATCAGCCCCAGCATTTT	CASSDSGDNQPQHF
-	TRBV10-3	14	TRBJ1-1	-	TGTGCCATCAGTGAGTCGGGGGAGGACACTGAAGCTTTCTTT	CAISESGEDTEAFF
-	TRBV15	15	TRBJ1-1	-	TGTGCCACCAGCAGAGGGGCAGGGAAGGGGACTGAAGCTTTCTTT	CATSRGAGKGTEAFF
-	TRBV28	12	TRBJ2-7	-	TGTGCCAGCAGCCCCGGAGCGTCCGAGCAGTACTTC	CASSPGASEQYF
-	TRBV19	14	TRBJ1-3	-	TGTGCCAGTATCGCGACAAGCTCTGGAAACACCATATATTTT	CASIATSSGNTIYF
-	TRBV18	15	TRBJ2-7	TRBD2	TGTGCCAGCTCACCGGCAAGCGGGACTCCCTACGAGCAGTACTTC	CASSPASGTPYEQYF
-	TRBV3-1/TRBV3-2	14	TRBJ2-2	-	TGTGCCAGCAGCCAAGTAGTTTCAGGGTACGAGCTGTTTTTT	CASSQVVSGYELFF
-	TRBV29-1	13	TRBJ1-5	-	TGCAGCGTAAGAGATTCTACTAATCAGCCCCAGCATTTT	CSVRDSTNQPQHF
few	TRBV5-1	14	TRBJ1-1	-	TGCGCCAGCAGCTTGGTAGGGGTGAACACTGAAGCTTTCTTT	CASSLVGVNTEAFF
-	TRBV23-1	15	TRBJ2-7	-	TGCGCCAGCAGTCAATCGTGGCCGAGGACTTGGGAGCAGTACTTC	CASSQSWPRTWEQYF
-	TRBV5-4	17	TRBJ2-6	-	TGTGCCAGCAGCTTACGACAGAGTCCCTCTGGGGCCAACGTCCTGACTTTC	CASSLRQSPSGANVLTF
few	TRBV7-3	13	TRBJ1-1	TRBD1	TGTGCCAGCAGTCCAGGGGGCAACACTGAAGCTTTCTTT	CASSPGGNTEAFF
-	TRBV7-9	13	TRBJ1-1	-	TGTGCCAGCAGCTTCTCCAGGGTTACTGAAGCTTTCTTT	CASSFSRVTEAFF
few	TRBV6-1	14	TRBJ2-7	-	TGTGCCAGCAGTGAAGCAGGAGTCTCCTACGAGCAGTACTTC	CASSEAGVSYEQYF
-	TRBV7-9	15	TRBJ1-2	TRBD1	TGTGCCAGCAGCCTCCGCCTGACAGGGAACTATGGCTACACCTTC	CASSLRLTGNYGYTF
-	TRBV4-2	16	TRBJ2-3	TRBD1	TGTGCCAGCAGCCAAGGGACAGGGGCCAGCACAGATACGCAGTATTTT	CASSQGTGASTDTQYF
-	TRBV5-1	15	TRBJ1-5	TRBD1	TGCGCCAGCAGCCTTGGGACAGGGGTCTATCAGCCCCAGCATTTT	CASSLGTGVYQPQHF
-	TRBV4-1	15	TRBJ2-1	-	TGCGCCAGCAGCCATGGGACACGGTCAAACAATGAGCAGTTCTTC	CASSHGTRSNNEQFF
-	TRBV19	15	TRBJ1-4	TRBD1	TGTGCCAGTAGTATTGGGGGACAGCAGATCGAAAAACTGTTTTTT	CASSIGGQQIEKLFF
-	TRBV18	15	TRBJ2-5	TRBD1	TGTGCCAGCCGCTATGGGACAGGGGACCAAGAGACCCAGTACTTC	CASRYGTGDQETQYF
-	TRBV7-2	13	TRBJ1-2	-	TGTGCCAGCAGCTCGGGGTCGGGCTATGGCTACACCTTC	CASSSGSGYGYTF
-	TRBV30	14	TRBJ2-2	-	TGTGCCTGGAGTCTCACTCAGGTGTCCGGGGAGCTGTTTTTT	CAWSLTQVSGELFF
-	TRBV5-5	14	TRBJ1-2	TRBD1	TGTGCCAGCAGCGGACAGGGTGCTAACTATGGCTACACCTTC	CASSGQGANYGYTF
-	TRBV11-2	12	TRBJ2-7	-	TGTGCCAGCAGCATACGTCGGTACGAGCAGTACTTC	CASSIRRYEQYF